Listed below are T cell receptor beta chains from one sample, sequenced in a study of T cell repertoires in cytomegalovirus infection. Antigens for these TCRs are unknown. TCRdb passed the reads through MiXCR, listing each CDR3 protein once. The data contain just over 450,000 distinct CDR3 sequences, approximately 42% of them singletons. Material: cultured PBMCs, obtained from culture after CMV antigen stimulation. These receptors came from a human donor in good health (CMV status not recorded). Some clones in this sample may be carry-over from other donors' samples. Each CDR3 is given with its conserved first and last residue. The order of the fields is V gene, clone size, J gene, D gene, CDR3 DNA, CDR3 protein. D genes are given only for firm matches. Size values are once, few and many counts, or a class for expanded clones, and some rows have none.

v_gene: TRBV7-9; abundance: few; j_gene: TRBJ2-5; d_gene: .; CDR3nt: TGTGCCACCGGGGGTCGGGAGACCCAGTACTTC; CDR3aa: CATGGRETQYF
v_gene: TRBV11-2; abundance: few; j_gene: TRBJ2-7; d_gene: .; CDR3nt: TGTGCCAGCCAACAGTGGGGGTTAGAAGGTCACGAGCAGTACTTC; CDR3aa: CASQQWGLEGHEQYF
v_gene: TRBV19; abundance: .; j_gene: TRBJ2-5; d_gene: TRBD1; CDR3nt: TGTGCCAGTAGTAGCCGACAGGGTTGGGAGACCCAGTACTTC; CDR3aa: CASSSRQGWETQYF
v_gene: TRBV6-2/TRBV6-3; abundance: .; j_gene: TRBJ2-5; d_gene: .; CDR3nt: TGTGCCAGCAGTTACGTCTCAGGCCGCCTAGAGACCCAGTACTTC; CDR3aa: CASSYVSGRLETQYF
v_gene: TRBV18; abundance: .; j_gene: TRBJ2-3; d_gene: .; CDR3nt: TGTGCCAGCTCACCAAAAGCCCTGGCCACAGATACGCAGTATTTT; CDR3aa: CASSPKALATDTQYF
v_gene: TRBV27; abundance: few; j_gene: TRBJ1-4; d_gene: TRBD1; CDR3nt: TGTGCCAGCAGTTCGCCTCAGGGGGCGGAGGTGACTAATGAAAAACTGTTTTTT; CDR3aa: CASSSPQGAEVTNEKLFF
v_gene: TRBV12-3/TRBV12-4; abundance: .; j_gene: TRBJ2-3; d_gene: TRBD2; CDR3nt: TGTGCCAGCAGTTTTGCGGGGGGTCTATCTTATACGCAGTATTTT; CDR3aa: CASSFAGGLSYTQYF
v_gene: TRBV2; abundance: once; j_gene: TRBJ2-3; d_gene: TRBD2; CDR3nt: TGTGCCAGCAAGGTGATAGCGGGATGGGCTGATACGCAGTATTTT; CDR3aa: CASKVIAGWADTQYF
v_gene: TRBV6-1; abundance: .; j_gene: TRBJ1-1; d_gene: .; CDR3nt: TGTGCCAGCAGCACCGGGCGACAATTTTCCCCTAACACTGAAGCTTTCTTT; CDR3aa: CASSTGRQFSPNTEAFF
v_gene: TRBV28; abundance: few; j_gene: TRBJ1-6; d_gene: .; CDR3nt: TGTGCCAGCAAAACTAATAAAGGCCTCTATAATTCACCCCTCCACTTT; CDR3aa: CASKTNKGLYNSPLHF
v_gene: TRBV7-2; abundance: few; j_gene: TRBJ2-7; d_gene: .; CDR3nt: TGTGCCAGCAGCTTAGCGGGAATGTCCTCCTACGAGCAGTACTTC; CDR3aa: CASSLAGMSSYEQYF
v_gene: TRBV19; abundance: few; j_gene: TRBJ2-2; d_gene: .; CDR3nt: TGTGCCAGTACCCGCCCGGTAACCGGGGAGCTGTTTTTT; CDR3aa: CASTRPVTGELFF
v_gene: TRBV4-1; abundance: .; j_gene: TRBJ1-2; d_gene: TRBD1; CDR3nt: TGCGCCAGCAGCCAAGATCACAGGGGGAACTATGGCTACACCTTC; CDR3aa: CASSQDHRGNYGYTF
v_gene: TRBV6-5; abundance: .; j_gene: TRBJ2-1; d_gene: .; CDR3nt: TGTGCCAGCAGGTCCTCAGACCCTTACAATGAGCAGTTCTTC; CDR3aa: CASRSSDPYNEQFF
v_gene: TRBV6-5; abundance: few; j_gene: TRBJ2-1; d_gene: TRBD1; CDR3nt: TGTGCCAGCAGCCGGGACAGATACAATGAGCAGTTCTTC; CDR3aa: CASSRDRYNEQFF
v_gene: TRBV7-6; abundance: few; j_gene: TRBJ2-7; d_gene: TRBD1; CDR3nt: TGTGCCAGCAGCTCCGGGGGGACAGGGGCCTACGAGCAGTACTTC; CDR3aa: CASSSGGTGAYEQYF
v_gene: TRBV2; abundance: once; j_gene: TRBJ2-3; d_gene: TRBD2; CDR3nt: TGTGCCAGCATGTTCACTAGCGGGGAAGACAATAAGTATTTT; CDR3aa: CASMFTSGEDNKYF
v_gene: TRBV12-3/TRBV12-4; abundance: .; j_gene: TRBJ2-2; d_gene: .; CDR3nt: TGTGCCAGCAGTTTAGGGGGATTGGTAAGCTGGCGCACCGGGGAGCTGTTTTTT; CDR3aa: CASSLGGLVSWRTGELFF
v_gene: TRBV2; abundance: once; j_gene: TRBJ2-1; d_gene: TRBD2; CDR3nt: TGTGCGAGCCGAGCGGGGCTCAGGGCCTACAATGAGCAGTTCTTC; CDR3aa: CASRAGLRAYNEQFF
v_gene: TRBV19; abundance: .; j_gene: TRBJ1-4; d_gene: .; CDR3nt: TGTGCCAGTAGTCTTCAGGACAGCGAGGGGGAAAAACTGTTTTTT; CDR3aa: CASSLQDSEGEKLFF
v_gene: TRBV6-6; abundance: few; j_gene: TRBJ2-7; d_gene: TRBD2; CDR3nt: TGTGCCAGCAGTAAGCGGGAGGGCCTCTACGAGCAGTACTTC; CDR3aa: CASSKREGLYEQYF
v_gene: TRBV7-2; abundance: .; j_gene: TRBJ2-3; d_gene: TRBD2; CDR3nt: TGTGCCAGCAGCCGACTAGCATCGGGGGATACGCAGTATTTT; CDR3aa: CASSRLASGDTQYF
v_gene: TRBV7-2; abundance: few; j_gene: TRBJ2-7; d_gene: TRBD2; CDR3nt: TGTGCCAGCAGCCCCGGCCCGAGGACTAGCGGTTACGAGCAGTACTTC; CDR3aa: CASSPGPRTSGYEQYF
v_gene: TRBV7-2; abundance: .; j_gene: TRBJ1-2; d_gene: .; CDR3nt: TGTGCCAGCAGCCCGGGGGGAGGGGGGAGGAGGGACTATGGCTACACCTTC; CDR3aa: CASSPGGGGRRDYGYTF
v_gene: TRBV7-2; abundance: .; j_gene: TRBJ1-2; d_gene: .; CDR3nt: TGTGCCAGCACCTACCGAGGGGACTATGGCTACACCTTC; CDR3aa: CASTYRGDYGYTF
v_gene: TRBV7-2; abundance: few; j_gene: TRBJ2-7; d_gene: TRBD2; CDR3nt: TGTGCCAGCAGCCCTAGTCGGCTAGCGGGAGTATTCTACGAGCAGTACTTC; CDR3aa: CASSPSRLAGVFYEQYF
v_gene: TRBV7-9; abundance: few; j_gene: TRBJ2-1; d_gene: TRBD2; CDR3nt: TGTGCCAGCAGCTTCCGGGGAGCGGGAGGGGGTGAGCAGTTCTTC; CDR3aa: CASSFRGAGGGEQFF
v_gene: TRBV20-1; abundance: .; j_gene: TRBJ2-7; d_gene: .; CDR3nt: TGCAGTGCTAGAGATGGGCAGGCCAACTACGAGCAGTACTTC; CDR3aa: CSARDGQANYEQYF
v_gene: TRBV10-3; abundance: .; j_gene: TRBJ1-1; d_gene: .; CDR3nt: TGTGCCATCAGTGAGGCCGTATCGAACACTGAAGCTTTCTTT; CDR3aa: CAISEAVSNTEAFF
v_gene: TRBV6-1; abundance: few; j_gene: TRBJ2-3; d_gene: TRBD1; CDR3nt: TGTGCCAGCAGTGAAAAGGGACAGGGGGCGAGAGATACGCAGTATTTT; CDR3aa: CASSEKGQGARDTQYF
v_gene: TRBV7-8; abundance: .; j_gene: TRBJ2-7; d_gene: .; CDR3nt: TGTGCCAGCAGCTCCCGGCGGCTAGGGGTCTCCTACGAGCAGTACTTC; CDR3aa: CASSSRRLGVSYEQYF
v_gene: TRBV6-1; abundance: few; j_gene: TRBJ1-1; d_gene: TRBD1; CDR3nt: TGTGCCAGCAGTCCCGGGACAGGGAGGACTGAAGCTTTCTTT; CDR3aa: CASSPGTGRTEAFF
v_gene: TRBV7-2; abundance: many; j_gene: TRBJ2-3; d_gene: .; CDR3nt: TGTGCCAGCAGCTTACAGACATTAGGAGATACGCAGTATTTT; CDR3aa: CASSLQTLGDTQYF
v_gene: TRBV6-5; abundance: .; j_gene: TRBJ2-1; d_gene: TRBD2; CDR3nt: TGTGCCAGCAGTTACACTGGGACTAGCGGGCAGGCAGAGCAGTTCTTC; CDR3aa: CASSYTGTSGQAEQFF
v_gene: TRBV6-6; abundance: .; j_gene: TRBJ1-5; d_gene: TRBD1; CDR3nt: TGTGCCAGCAGTGCCCAGGGACAGGATAATCAGCCCCAGCATTTT; CDR3aa: CASSAQGQDNQPQHF
v_gene: TRBV7-2; abundance: many; j_gene: TRBJ2-7; d_gene: .; CDR3nt: TGTGCCAGCAGCTTGAGCTCCCTCTCCTACGAGCAGTACTTC; CDR3aa: CASSLSSLSYEQYF
v_gene: TRBV6-1; abundance: .; j_gene: TRBJ2-1; d_gene: .; CDR3nt: TGTGCCAGCAGTGAAGGGTCAGGGAAGTTCTTC; CDR3aa: CASSEGSGKFF
v_gene: TRBV27; abundance: .; j_gene: TRBJ2-7; d_gene: .; CDR3nt: TGTGCCAGCAGTCCCGGGAAGTCCTACGAGCAGTACTTC; CDR3aa: CASSPGKSYEQYF
v_gene: TRBV2; abundance: .; j_gene: TRBJ1-1; d_gene: .; CDR3nt: TGTGCCAGCAGTGAAGCGATAGGCAGACAAGCTTTCTTT; CDR3aa: CASSEAIGRQAFF